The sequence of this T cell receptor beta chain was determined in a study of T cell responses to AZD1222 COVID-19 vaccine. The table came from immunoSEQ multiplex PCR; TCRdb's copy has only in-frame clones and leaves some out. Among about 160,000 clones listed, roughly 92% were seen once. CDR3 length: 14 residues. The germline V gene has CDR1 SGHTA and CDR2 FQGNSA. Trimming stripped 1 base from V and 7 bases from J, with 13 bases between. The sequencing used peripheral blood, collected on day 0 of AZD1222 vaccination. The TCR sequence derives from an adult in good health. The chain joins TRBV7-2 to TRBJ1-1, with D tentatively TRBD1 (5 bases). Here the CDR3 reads CASSLGWGSYEAFF. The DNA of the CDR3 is TGTGCCAGCAGCTTAGGCTGGGGGTCTTATGAAGCTTTCTTT.